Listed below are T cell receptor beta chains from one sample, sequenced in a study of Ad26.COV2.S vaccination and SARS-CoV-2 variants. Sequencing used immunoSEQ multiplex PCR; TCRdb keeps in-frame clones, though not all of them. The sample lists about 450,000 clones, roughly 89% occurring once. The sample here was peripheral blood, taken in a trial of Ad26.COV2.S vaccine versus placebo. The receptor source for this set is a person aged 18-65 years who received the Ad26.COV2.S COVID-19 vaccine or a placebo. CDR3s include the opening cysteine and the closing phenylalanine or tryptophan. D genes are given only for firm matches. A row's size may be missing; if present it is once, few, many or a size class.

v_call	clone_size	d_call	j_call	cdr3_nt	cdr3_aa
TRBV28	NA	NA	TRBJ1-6	TGTGCCAGCAGTTTGGGGGGAGGCTATAATTCACCCCTCCACTTT	CASSLGGGYNSPLHF
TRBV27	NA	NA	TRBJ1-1	TGTGCCAGCAGTCCCATGGACGGGTCGGCTTTCTTT	CASSPMDGSAFF
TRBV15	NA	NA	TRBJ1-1	TGTGCCACCAAAGGACAGTGGAACACTGAAGCTTTCTTT	CATKGQWNTEAFF
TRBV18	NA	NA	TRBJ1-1	TGTGCCAGCTTGCAGTACCGGGGGGATGAAGCTTTCTTT	CASLQYRGDEAFF
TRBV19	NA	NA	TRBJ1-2	TGTGCCAGTCGGACGGGCAACTATGGCTACACCTTC	CASRTGNYGYTF
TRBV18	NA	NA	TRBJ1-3	TGTGCCAGCTCACCCGGACCCACCGACTCTGGAAACACCATATATTTT	CASSPGPTDSGNTIYF
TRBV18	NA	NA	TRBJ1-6	TGTGCCAGCTCACCACGGGTTCAGGGAGCAAATTCACCCCTCCACTTT	CASSPRVQGANSPLHF
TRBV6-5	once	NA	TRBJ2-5	TGTGCCAGCAGTTTGGCGATGGACCAAGAGACCCAGTACTTC	CASSLAMDQETQYF
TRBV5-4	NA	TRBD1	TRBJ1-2	TGTGCCAGCAGTCAACAGGGGGTTAATGGCTACACCTTC	CASSQQGVNGYTF
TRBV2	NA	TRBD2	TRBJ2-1	TGTGCCAGCAGTACCGGACTAGCGGGAGCGAATGAGCAGTTCTTC	CASSTGLAGANEQFF
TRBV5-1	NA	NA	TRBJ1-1	TGCGCCAGCAGCTTGTGGGATATGAACACTGAAGCTTTCTTT	CASSLWDMNTEAFF
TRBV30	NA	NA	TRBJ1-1	TGTGCCTCAGACCGCAGGGTGGCGGACACTGAAGCTTTCTTT	CASDRRVADTEAFF
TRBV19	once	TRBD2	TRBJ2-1	TGTGCCAGTAGTTGGGCGGGGGTCAATGAGCAGTTCTTC	CASSWAGVNEQFF
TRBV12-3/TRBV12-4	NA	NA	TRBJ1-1	TGTGCCAGCAGTTTACTGGGACCCCACGAAGCTTTCTTT	CASSLLGPHEAFF
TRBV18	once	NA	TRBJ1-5	TGTGCCAGCTCACCGGGGAGTCAGCCCCAGCATTTT	CASSPGSQPQHF
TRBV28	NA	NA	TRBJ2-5	TGTGCCAGCAGTTTAGGGGGGCGGTCAGAGACCCAGTACTTC	CASSLGGRSETQYF
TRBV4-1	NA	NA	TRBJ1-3	TGCGCCAGCAGCTACCCGGGCTCTGGAAACACCATATATTTT	CASSYPGSGNTIYF
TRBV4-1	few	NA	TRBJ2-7	TGCGCCAGCGGAGGGCAGAGCTCCTACGAGCAGTACTTC	CASGGQSSYEQYF
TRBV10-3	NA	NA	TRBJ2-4	TGTGCCATCAGTGAGTCAACGGGGGTCGGCATTCAGTACTTC	CAISESTGVGIQYF
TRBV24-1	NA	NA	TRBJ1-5	TGTGCCACCAGCGACGTGGGGAGCAATCAGCCCCAGCATTTT	CATSDVGSNQPQHF
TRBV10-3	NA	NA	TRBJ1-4	TGTGCCATCAGTGAGTCGCCCGGTCTGGGGGCAAGGGTTGAAAAACTGTTTTTT	CAISESPGLGARVEKLFF
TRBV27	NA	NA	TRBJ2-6	TGTGCCAGCAGTTTACTGGGAACCGGGGCCAACGTCCTGACTTTC	CASSLLGTGANVLTF
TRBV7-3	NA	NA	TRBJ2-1	TGTGCCAGCAGCTTAACGTCCGGCCTCCCTACACGCTACAATGAGCAGTTCTTC	CASSLTSGLPTRYNEQFF
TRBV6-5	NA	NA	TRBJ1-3	TGTGCCAGCTATTCCTCTGGAAACACCATATATTTT	CASYSSGNTIYF
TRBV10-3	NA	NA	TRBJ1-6	TGTGCCATCAATTCCGGGGTCAACTATAATTCACCCCTCCACTTT	CAINSGVNYNSPLHF
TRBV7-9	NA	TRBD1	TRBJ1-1	TGTGCCAGCAGCTTGGGACAGTATGCTGGAGCTTTCTTT	CASSLGQYAGAFF
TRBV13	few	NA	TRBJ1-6	TGTGCCAGCAGCTTTTGGGGAACCTATAATTCACCCCTCCACTTT	CASSFWGTYNSPLHF
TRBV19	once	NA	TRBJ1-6	TGTGCCAGTAGGTCCGGGGGTTTGGCCCTCCACTTT	CASRSGGLALHF
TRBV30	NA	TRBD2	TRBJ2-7	TGTGCCTGGGGGAGGGGAGACGAGCAGTACTTC	CAWGRGDEQYF
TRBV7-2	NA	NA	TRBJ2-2	TGTGCCAGCAGCTTACAGGGTAGGACCACCGGGGAGCTGTTTTTT	CASSLQGRTTGELFF
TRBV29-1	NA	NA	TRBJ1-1	TGCAGCGTTGAAGGACGGCTGAACACTGAAGCTTTCTTT	CSVEGRLNTEAFF
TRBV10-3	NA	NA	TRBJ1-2	TGTGCCACCCGGCCGGGTGACTATGGCTACACCTTC	CATRPGDYGYTF
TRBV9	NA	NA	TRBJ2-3	TGTGCCAGCAGCGTAGTGCTAGATACGCAGTATTTT	CASSVVLDTQYF
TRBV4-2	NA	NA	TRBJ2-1	TGTGCCAGCAGCTCGAGATTTGGTCGCTACAATGAGCAGTTCTTC	CASSSRFGRYNEQFF
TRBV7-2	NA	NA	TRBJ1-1	TGTGCCAGCAGCTTATGGGTTGTAGCTATGAACACTGAAGCTTTCTTT	CASSLWVVAMNTEAFF
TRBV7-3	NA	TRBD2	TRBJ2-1	TGTGCCAGCAGTTCCCTCATAGCGGGGGGGCCTGTGAGGTACAATGAGCAGTTCTTC	CASSSLIAGGPVRYNEQFF
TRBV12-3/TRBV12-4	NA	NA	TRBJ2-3	TGTGCCAGCAGCAAAAGGGGTGGGGATACGCAGTATTTT	CASSKRGGDTQYF
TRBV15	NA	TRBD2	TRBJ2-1	TGTGCCACCAGCAGCCCCCGGGGAGGGATGATCGGTGAGCAGTTCTTC	CATSSPRGGMIGEQFF
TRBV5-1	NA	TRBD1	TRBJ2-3	TGCGCCAGCAGCTTGACAGGGGTTTCAGATACGCAGTATTTT	CASSLTGVSDTQYF
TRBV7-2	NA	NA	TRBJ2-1	TGTGCCAGCAGCTTCGGGAAACATTCGACCTACAATGAGCAGTTCTTC	CASSFGKHSTYNEQFF
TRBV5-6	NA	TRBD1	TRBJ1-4	TGTGCCAGCAGCTGGGACAGGAGCCCCGGTGAAAAACTGTTTTTT	CASSWDRSPGEKLFF
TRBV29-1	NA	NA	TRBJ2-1	TGCAGCGCCAACCTTTGGGGGTCTGAGCAGTTCTTC	CSANLWGSEQFF
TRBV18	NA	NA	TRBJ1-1	TGTGCCAGCTCACCAGCTATGAACACTGAAGCTTTCTTT	CASSPAMNTEAFF
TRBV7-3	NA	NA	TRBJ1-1	TGTGCCAGCAGCCCACTGGGGAACACTGAAGCTTTCTTT	CASSPLGNTEAFF
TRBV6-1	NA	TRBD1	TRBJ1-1	TGTGCCAGCGAAAATCCGGGACAGATGAACACTGAAGCTTTCTTT	CASENPGQMNTEAFF
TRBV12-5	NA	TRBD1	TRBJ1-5	TGTGCTAGTGGTTTGCCCTCCCGGGACAGGGGTTTCGAAATAAGCAATCAGCCCCAGCATTTT	CASGLPSRDRGFEISNQPQHF